This TCR beta chain was identified in a study of T cells in Graves' hyperthyroidism and ophthalmopathy. This clonotype was recorded at least ten times. Amplification of TCR beta CDR3 regions used RNA as the template. HTBI primers drove first-round RT-PCR of the TCR CDR3. TCRdb analysed the multiplex PCR reads with MiXCR anew, one entry per CDR3 protein. The sample consists of 400,000 or so distinct CDR3 sequences, about 15% of them appearing once. V gave up 3 bases and J gave up 7 bases, with 9 bases separating them. The CDR3 consists of 13 residues. Germline V gene lookup returns CDR1 SGHAT and CDR2 FQNNGV.

Input material: blood. The rearrangement joins TRBV11-2 to TRBJ2-2; weak D call: TRBD1 (6 bases). The origin of this receptor is a woman aged 55 to 70 with Graves' ophthalmopathy. The CDR3 here is CASSFRGNGELFF. The DNA of the CDR3 is TGTGCCAGCAGCTTCAGGGGAAACGGGGAGCTGTTTTTT.